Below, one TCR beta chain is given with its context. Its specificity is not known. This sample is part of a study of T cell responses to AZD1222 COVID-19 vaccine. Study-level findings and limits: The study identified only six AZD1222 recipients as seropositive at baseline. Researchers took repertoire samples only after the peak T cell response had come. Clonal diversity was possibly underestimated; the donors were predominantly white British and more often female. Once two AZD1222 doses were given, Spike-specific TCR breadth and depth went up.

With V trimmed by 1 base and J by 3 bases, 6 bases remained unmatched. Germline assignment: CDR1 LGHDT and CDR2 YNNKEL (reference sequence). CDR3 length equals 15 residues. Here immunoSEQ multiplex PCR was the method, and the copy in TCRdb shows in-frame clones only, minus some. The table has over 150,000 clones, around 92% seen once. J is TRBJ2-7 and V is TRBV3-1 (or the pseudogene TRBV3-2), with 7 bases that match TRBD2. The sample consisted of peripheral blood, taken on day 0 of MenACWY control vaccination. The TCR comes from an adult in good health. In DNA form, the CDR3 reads TGTGCCAGCAGCCAAGGCTGGGGGGAGGGCTACGAGCAGTACTTC. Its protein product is CASSQGWGEGYEQYF.